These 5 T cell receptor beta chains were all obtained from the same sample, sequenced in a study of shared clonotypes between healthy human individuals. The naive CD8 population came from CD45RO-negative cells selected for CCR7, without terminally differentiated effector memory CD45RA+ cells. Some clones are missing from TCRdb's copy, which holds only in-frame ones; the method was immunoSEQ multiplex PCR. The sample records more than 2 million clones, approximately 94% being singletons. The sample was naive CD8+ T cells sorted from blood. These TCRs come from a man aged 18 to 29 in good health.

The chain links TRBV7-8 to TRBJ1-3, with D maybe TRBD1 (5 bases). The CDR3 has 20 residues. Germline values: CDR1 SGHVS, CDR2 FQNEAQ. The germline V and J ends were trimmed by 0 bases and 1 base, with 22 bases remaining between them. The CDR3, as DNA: TGTGCCAGCAGCTTAGCGGAGGGGTATTTAAAGGAAACTTCTGGAAACACCATATATTTT. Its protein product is CASSLAEGYLKETSGNTIYF.

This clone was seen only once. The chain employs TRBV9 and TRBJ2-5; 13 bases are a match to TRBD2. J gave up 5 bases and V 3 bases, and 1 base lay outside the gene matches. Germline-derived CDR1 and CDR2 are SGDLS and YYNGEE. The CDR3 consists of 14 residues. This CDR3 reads CASSAGLAGETQYF. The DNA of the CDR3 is TGTGCCAGCAGCGCGGGACTAGCGGGGGAGACCCAGTACTTC.

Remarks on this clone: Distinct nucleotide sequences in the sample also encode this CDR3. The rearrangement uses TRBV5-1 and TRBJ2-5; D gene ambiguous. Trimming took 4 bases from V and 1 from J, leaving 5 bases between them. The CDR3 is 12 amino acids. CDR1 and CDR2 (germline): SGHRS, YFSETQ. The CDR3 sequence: CASSLAQETQYF. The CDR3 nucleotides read TGCGCCAGCAGCCTCGCCCAAGAGACCCAGTACTTC. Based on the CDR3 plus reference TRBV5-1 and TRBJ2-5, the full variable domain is KAGVTQTPRYLIKTRGQQVTLSCSPISGHRSVSWYQQTPGQGLQFLFEYFSETQRNKGNFPGRFSGRQFSNSRSEMNVSTLELGDSALYLCASSLAQETQYFGPGTRLLVL.

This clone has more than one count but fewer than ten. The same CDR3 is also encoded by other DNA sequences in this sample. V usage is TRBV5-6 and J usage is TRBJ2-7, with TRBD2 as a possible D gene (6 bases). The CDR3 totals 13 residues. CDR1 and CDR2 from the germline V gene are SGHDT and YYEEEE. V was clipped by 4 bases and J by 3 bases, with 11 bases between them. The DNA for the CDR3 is TGTGCCAGCAGCCCGGGACTCATCTACGAGCAGTACTTC. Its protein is CASSPGLIYEQYF.

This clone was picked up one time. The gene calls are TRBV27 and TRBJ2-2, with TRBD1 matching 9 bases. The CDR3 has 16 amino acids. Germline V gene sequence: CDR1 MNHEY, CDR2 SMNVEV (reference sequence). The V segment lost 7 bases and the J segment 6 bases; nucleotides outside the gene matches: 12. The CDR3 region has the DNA TGTGCCAGCACCCATCTGACAGGGGGTCCCGCCGGGGAGCTGTTTTTT. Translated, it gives CASTHLTGGPAGELFF.